This T cell receptor beta chain was captured in a study of identical twins. V was shortened by 5 bases and J by 0 bases, with 3 bases between the two germline ends. This CDR3 has 12 amino acids. Study outcomes and limitations: In cord blood, abundant beta clonotypes had fewer insertions; memory showed no trend. Sharing of beta out-of-frame sequences by twins showed a weaker excess. Out-of-frame alpha sequences common to twins exhibited a surplus of low generation probability. Models, which agreed with sharing between unrelated individuals, nonetheless underestimated the out-of-frame TCR alpha sharing seen in monozygotic twins.

Ten or more counts support this clonotype. Its antigen remains unidentified. TCRdb re-derived calls from the 5' RACE reads in MiXCR, one entry per CDR3 protein. The sample lists about 460,000 distinct CDR3 sequences, 11% to 15% occurring once. These data were also reused for a study on yellow fever vaccine responses in identical twins.

This TCR was recovered from a woman between 18 and 29 years old in good health. What was sequenced was CD4+ T cells sorted from blood. The genes are TRBV12-3 or TRBV12-4 and TRBJ2-3; unclear D gene. The CDR3 DNA follows: TGTGCCAGCAGTACTAGCACAGATACGCAGTATTTT. It translates to CASSTSTDTQYF.